These 21 T cell receptor beta chains came from one sample sequenced in a study of T cells in severe cutaneous drug reactions. Carbamazepine had induced Stevens-Johnson syndrome or toxic epidermal necrolysis in the sequenced donors. TCR subtype-specific primers in iRepertoire multiplex PCR prepared libraries for bulk and single-cell sequencing. TCRdb reprocessed the multiplex PCR reads and stores each CDR3 protein as one record, lacking DNA. The record lists over 20,000 distinct CDR3 sequences, of which the ten most abundant hold about 7.8%. The sequenced sample was PBMCs. Source of these receptors: a human donor with toxic epidermal necrolysis, a severe cutaneous drug reaction.

The chain joins TRBV12-3 or TRBV12-4 to TRBJ1-1. The CDR3 is 15 residues long. The CDR3: CASSPSRPMNTEAFF.

The chain combines TRBV2 with TRBJ2-7; the D call from TCRdb, TRBD1, cannot be confirmed without DNA. Germline CDR1 SNHLY, CDR2 FYNNEI. The CDR3 covers 13 residues. The CDR3 is CASCPGSSYEQYF.

The chain is built from TRBV28 and TRBJ2-7; the D call of TRBD1 rests on TCRdb alone, since no DNA is present to check it. This CDR3 is 14 amino acids long. Looked up from germline, CDR1 is MDHEN and CDR2 is SYDVKM. CDR3 protein: CASSPFIGDYEQYF. Complete variable domain (other parts from reference TRBV28 and TRBJ2-7): DVKVTQSSRYLVKRTGEKVFLECVQDMDHENMFWYRQDPGLGLRLIYFSYDVKMKEKGDIPEGYSVSREKKERFSLILESASTNQTSMYLCASSPFIGDYEQYFGPGTRLTVT.

The chain employs TRBV5-1 and TRBJ2-5; the TCRdb call, TRBD2, lacks DNA for checking. The CDR3 runs to 15 residues. The germline V gene encodes CDR1 SGHRS and CDR2 YFSETQ. CDR3 sequence: CASSRLGGLGETQYF.

The genes are TRBV11-1 and TRBJ2-1; there is no DNA to check the TCRdb D call of TRBD2. This CDR3 region has 15 residues. The germline gives CDR1 SGHAT, CDR2 FQDESV (reference sequence). CDR3 amino acids: CASSQTSGSYNEQFF.

CDR3 amino acids: CASRPPMVSGSYEQYF. The chain carries TRBV6-5 and TRBJ2-7; TCRdb gives TRBD2 as the D gene, but with no DNA this cannot be confirmed. The CDR3 spans 16 residues. In germline, CDR1 is MNHEY, CDR2 SVGAGI.

The V and J genes are TRBV18 and TRBJ2-7; TCRdb reports TRBD1, a call that lacks DNA to check it against. The germline V gene has CDR1 KGHSH and CDR2 LQKENI. The CDR3 sequence is 18 residues long. The CDR3 spells CASSPRDNRDRTDYEQYF.

Judged by frequency, this clonotype is medium-sized (0.01 to 0.1%). V gene TRBV2 combines with J gene TRBJ2-1; TCRdb's D call, TRBD1, is unchecked because there is no DNA. The CDR3 sequence is 15 residues long. Germline V CDR1 and CDR2: SNHLY, FYNNEI. The CDR3 is CASRGQTSSYNEQFF.

This clonotype counts as medium-sized (0.01 to 0.1%) by frequency. This chain connects TRBV9 to TRBJ2-1; the TCRdb call, TRBD1, lacks DNA for checking. CDR3 length: 15 amino acids. CDR1 is SGDLS and CDR2 is YYNGEE in the germline V gene. This chain's CDR3 is CASSRTGELYNEQFF.

This chain connects TRBV12-3 or TRBV12-4 to TRBJ2-3; the TCRdb call, TRBD1, lacks DNA for checking. The CDR3 spans 14 residues. CDR3 region: CASSNSGRGGTQYF.

The rearrangement joins TRBV9 to TRBJ2-5. The CDR3 loop spans 13 amino acids. Germline V CDR1 and CDR2: SGDLS, YYNGEE. CDR3 protein: CASSPGSQETQYF.

The V gene is TRBV19, the J gene TRBJ2-7; TCRdb's D call, TRBD2, is unchecked because there is no DNA. This CDR3 is 15 amino acids long. The germline V gene has CDR1 LNHDA and CDR2 SQIVND (reference sequence). CDR3: CASSIGTSGSYEQYF.

The chain links TRBV28 to TRBJ2-7; the D gene TCRdb calls, TRBD2, cannot be checked with no DNA. The CDR3 extends over 16 amino acids. CDR1 and CDR2 from the germline V gene are MDHEN and SYDVKM. This chain's CDR3 is CASSSRLLGGIYEQYF.

CDR3 loop: CASSSTEEQYF. The chain joins TRBV28 to TRBJ2-3. CDR3 length: 11 residues. The germline CDR1 and CDR2 sequences are MDHEN and SYDVKM.

The chain employs TRBV25-1 and TRBJ1-2; with no DNA, the TCRdb D assignment of TRBD1 cannot be verified. Germline CDR1 is MGHDK and CDR2 is SYGVNS. This CDR3 comprises 17 residues. The CDR3 spells CASSPPQGKEDYYGYTF.

This chain joins TRBV7-9 and TRBJ2-5; TCRdb indicates TRBD1, and absent DNA this call remains unverified. CDR1 and CDR2 from the germline V gene are SEHNR and FQNEAQ (reference sequence). This CDR3 comprises 14 residues. CDR3 in amino acids: CASSLGQDRETQYF.

This chain joins TRBV4-1 and TRBJ1-4; as DNA is missing, the TRBD1 call by TCRdb cannot be tested. In germline, CDR1 is MGHRA, CDR2 YSYEKL. This CDR3 has 15 residues. The CDR3 protein is CASSRADRVDEKLFF.

J is TRBJ2-1 and V is TRBV4-2; checking the TCRdb D call of TRBD2 is not possible without DNA. The CDR3 is made up of 14 amino acids. CDR1 is LGHNA, CDR2 YNFKEQ, per germline. The CDR3 sequence is CASSRGGPNNEQFF.

The chain combines TRBV4-3 with TRBJ2-7; TCRdb lists TRBD2, though no DNA is available to test this call. CDR3 length: 15 residues. Germline V gives CDR1 LGHNA, CDR2 YSLEER. CDR3 protein: CASSPGLAGVNEQYF.

This rearrangement joins TRBV4-3 to TRBJ2-7; TCRdb's D call of TRBD1 is untestable without DNA. The CDR3 consists of 16 residues. Germline CDR1 reads LGHNA; CDR2 reads YSLEER. The CDR3 spells CASSQDLGRPGDEQYF.

The CDR3 here is CASHPGPKASTGELFF. This rearrangement joins TRBV19 to TRBJ2-2; TCRdb designates TRBD2, a call that cannot be tested without DNA. The germline V gene has CDR1 LNHDA and CDR2 SQIVND (reference sequence). The CDR3 spans 16 residues.